The clone carrying this T cell receptor (beta chain) came up a few times. Its antigen remains unidentified. Trimming removed 2 bases from V and 4 bases from J; junction bases left unmatched: 3. The CDR3 runs to 13 residues. Germline V gives CDR1 SGHRS, CDR2 YFSETQ. These data belong to a study of memory B cells and T cells in multiple sclerosis. Points from the study as a whole: Clone-set sizes differed between compartments, so shared clonotype counts needed normalization.

Measured with immunoSEQ multiplex PCR; TCRdb has only the in-frame clones, and not every one. Of about 14,000 clones listed, roughly three quarters were seen once; the top ten hold about 2.5%. Sequencing was done on a sample of memory (CD45RO+) CD4+ T cells from blood. This receptor was identified in a human donor with multiple sclerosis. The rearrangement uses TRBV5-1 and TRBJ2-7; 7 bases line up with TRBD1. The CDR3 region is CASSFEQGYEQYF. For the CDR3, the DNA is TGCGCCAGCAGCTTCGAACAGGGGTACGAGCAGTACTTC. Full variable domain (missing parts from reference TRBV5-1 and TRBJ2-7): KAGVTQTPRYLIKTRGQQVTLSCSPISGHRSVSWYQQTPGQGLQFLFEYFSETQRNKGNFPGRFSGRQFSNSRSEMNVSTLELGDSALYLCASSFEQGYEQYFGPGTRLTVT.